This TCR beta chain was recovered during a study of cytomegalovirus exposure and HLA in healthy donors. The wider study: It was reported in a later analysis that the 90 to 150 validation repertoires used the same platform as the 666 first-cohort repertoires.

The method was immunoSEQ multiplex PCR; TCRdb's version includes in-frame clones alone and lacks a portion of them. The top ten clones hold about 0.64% of a sample with roughly 140,000 clones, 91% of them seen once. V lost 5 bases and J lost 0, with 8 bases in between. Germline V gene sequence: CDR1 SGHAT, CDR2 FQNNGV. The CDR3 totals 14 residues. Study findings and constraints: With high specificity and sensitivity, the classifier reportedly diagnosed cytomegalovirus status. 164 TCR beta chains were listed as cytomegalovirus-associated.

As for this clone: What it recognizes is unknown.

What was sequenced was PBMCs. This clonotype was obtained from a man between 18 and 29 years old in good health and CMV-seronegative. The V and J genes are TRBV11-2 and TRBJ1-3, with D maybe TRBD1 (5 bases). CDR3 nucleotides: TGTGCCAGCAGCGGGGCCCGCTCTGGAAACACCATATATTTT. Its protein is CASSGARSGNTIYF.